This T cell receptor (beta chain) was recorded in a study of blood T cell repertoires in COVID-19. The overall study: The United States, Italy and Spain were the sources of the acute and convalescent COVID-19 samples. Sources were T cells, B-cell-depleted T cells, or PBMCs; the material itself was cDNA or gDNA.

Per the study methods: Estimation of nucleated cell counts was performed using reference gene primer amplification. The repertoire was sequenced with immunoSEQ multiplex PCR; TCRdb's copy has only in-frame clones and lacks some. V and J calls and clone size are as listed in that table; D and trimming were resolved from the DNA. Of about 35,000 clones listed, 85% to 90% are singletons. CDR3 length equals 11 residues. The V and J ends lost 4 bases and 7 bases respectively, with 7 bases between them. In germline, CDR1 is PRHDT, CDR2 FYEKMQ (reference sequence). The rearrangement joins TRBV13 to TRBJ1-1; D unresolved. The sample comprised peripheral blood. The TCR originated in a man between 60 and 75 years old with active or convalescent COVID-19. For the CDR3, the DNA is TGTGCCAGCAGCTCGCGGGTTGAAGCTTTCTTT. This codes for CASSSRVEAFF.